This TCR beta chain stems from a study of shared clonotypes between healthy human individuals. Whole-study findings and limits: Clonotypes that were shared across a few donors made up around 4.6% of naive CD4 clonotypes. Collection of samples was limited to blood; tissue repertoires likely differ.

This CDR3 has 15 amino acids. J gave up 2 bases and V 8 bases, and 10 bases lay outside the gene matches. Germline-derived CDR1 and CDR2 are MNHEY and SMNVEV (reference sequence). CD45RO-negative, CCR7-selected cells formed the naive CD8 fraction, which excluded terminally differentiated effector memory CD45RA+ cells. Donors included only healthy HIV-negative adults lacking recent acute infections or vaccinations. The assay ran at deep level. Only in-frame clones appear in the TCRdb table, and some are missing; sequencing was by immunoSEQ multiplex PCR. The sample contains around 2.1 million clones, approximately 94% of which appear only once. Turning to this clone: Its antigen remains unknown.

Sequencing was carried out using naive CD8+ T cells from PBMCs. The chain carries TRBV27 and TRBJ2-7; 9 bases map to TRBD2. This TCR was recovered from a man aged 18 to 29 in good health. Some clones in this sample may be carry-over from other donors' samples. In nucleotides, the CDR3 is TGTGCCAGCCTCAATCTGGCTAGCGGGACCTACGAGCAGTACTTC. The encoded protein is CASLNLASGTYEQYF.